This is a list of T cell receptor beta chains from one sample in a study of cytomegalovirus exposure and HLA in healthy donors. The method was immunoSEQ multiplex PCR; TCRdb's version includes in-frame clones alone and lacks a portion of them. The table records tens of thousands of clones, just under 80% of them present only once. The sequencing input was PBMCs. The receptors were gathered from a male donor in good health and CMV-seropositive. Both conserved end residues are part of each CDR3. A D gene is named only where the DNA matches it firmly. Some rows have no size entry. The others give once, few or many, or a class for an expanded clone.

d_gene	v_gene	abundance	j_gene	CDR3aa	CDR3nt
.	TRBV7-9	.	TRBJ2-5	CASSLVFGQPVAETQYF	TGTGCCAGCAGCTTAGTTTTCGGTCAACCGGTAGCGGAGACCCAGTACTTC
.	TRBV29-1	once	TRBJ2-7	CSVFTGEEYEQYF	TGCAGCGTATTTACAGGAGAAGAATACGAGCAGTACTTC
TRBD1	TRBV6-1	.	TRBJ1-5	CASNLGTVNQPQHF	TGTGCCAGCAACCTCGGGACAGTAAATCAGCCCCAGCATTTT
.	TRBV6-5	.	TRBJ1-3	CASSYSRKTGNTIYF	TGTGCCAGCAGTTACTCCAGGAAGACTGGAAACACCATATATTTT
.	TRBV27	.	TRBJ2-7	CASSLRMGPEQYF	TGTGCCAGCAGTCTTAGGATGGGGCCCGAGCAGTACTTC
.	TRBV7-2	.	TRBJ1-5	CASSSWTDQPQHF	TGTGCCAGCAGCTCTTGGACAGATCAGCCCCAGCATTTT
.	TRBV2	once	TRBJ1-1	CASSELAPMNTEAFF	TGTGCCAGCAGTGAACTAGCCCCAATGAACACTGAAGCTTTCTTT
TRBD2	TRBV19	.	TRBJ2-5	CASSIGGGVAGQETQYF	TGTGCCAGTAGTATTGGAGGCGGAGTAGCGGGGCAAGAGACCCAGTACTTC
TRBD2	TRBV15	.	TRBJ2-7	CATSRDLGLAGEKLQYF	TGTGCCACCAGCAGAGATCTAGGGCTAGCGGGAGAAAAGCTTCAGTACTTC
TRBD1	TRBV19	once	TRBJ1-2	CASSGQGQSYGYTF	TGTGCCAGTAGTGGACAGGGACAGAGCTATGGCTACACCTTC
.	TRBV19	.	TRBJ2-3	CASSIDLSFISTDTQYF	TGTGCCAGTAGTATAGATCTATCCTTTATTAGCACAGATACGCAGTATTTT
TRBD2	TRBV15	.	TRBJ2-7	CATSGLALYEQYF	TGTGCCACCAGCGGACTAGCGCTCTACGAGCAGTACTTC
TRBD2	TRBV5-1	.	TRBJ2-3	CASSFGLAGLADTQYF	TGCGCCAGCAGCTTTGGCCTAGCGGGATTGGCAGATACGCAGTATTTT
.	TRBV7-8	.	TRBJ1-3	CASSSQRGGSGNTIYF	TGTGCCAGCAGCTCCCAGCGAGGCGGCTCTGGAAACACCATATATTTT